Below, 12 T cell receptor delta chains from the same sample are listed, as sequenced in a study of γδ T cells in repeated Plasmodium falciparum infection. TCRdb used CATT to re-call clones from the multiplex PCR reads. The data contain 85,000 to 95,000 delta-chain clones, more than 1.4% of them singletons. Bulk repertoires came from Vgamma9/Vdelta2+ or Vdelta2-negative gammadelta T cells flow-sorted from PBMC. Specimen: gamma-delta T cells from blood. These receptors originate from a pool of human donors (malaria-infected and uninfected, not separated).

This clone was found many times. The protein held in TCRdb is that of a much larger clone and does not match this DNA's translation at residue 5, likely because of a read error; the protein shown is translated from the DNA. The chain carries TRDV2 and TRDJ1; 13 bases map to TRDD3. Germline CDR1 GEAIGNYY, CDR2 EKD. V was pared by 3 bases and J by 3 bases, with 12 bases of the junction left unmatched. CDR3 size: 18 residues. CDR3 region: CACDAGKLLGDTPDKLIF. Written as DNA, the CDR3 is TGTGCCTGTGACGCCGGGAAGTTACTGGGGGATACGCCCGATAAACTCATCTTT.

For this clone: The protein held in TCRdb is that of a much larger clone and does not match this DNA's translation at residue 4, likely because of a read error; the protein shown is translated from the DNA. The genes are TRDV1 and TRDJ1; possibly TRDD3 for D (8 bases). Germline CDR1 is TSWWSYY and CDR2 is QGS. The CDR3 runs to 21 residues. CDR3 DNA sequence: TGTGCTCTTGTGGAACTGAAGAGCTTCCTAAAGTACTGGGGGGATACCGATAAACTCATCTTT. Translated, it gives CALVELKSFLKYWGDTDKLIF.

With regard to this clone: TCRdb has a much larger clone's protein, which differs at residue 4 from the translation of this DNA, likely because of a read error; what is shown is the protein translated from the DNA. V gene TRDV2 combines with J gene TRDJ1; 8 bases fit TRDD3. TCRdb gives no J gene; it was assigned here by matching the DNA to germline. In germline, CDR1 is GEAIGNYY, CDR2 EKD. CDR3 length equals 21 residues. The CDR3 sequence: CACVTRPSYVLGASYTDKLIF. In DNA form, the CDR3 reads TGTGCCTGTGTCACCCGGCCTTCGTACGTACTGGGGGCCTCGTACACCGATAAACTCATCTTT.

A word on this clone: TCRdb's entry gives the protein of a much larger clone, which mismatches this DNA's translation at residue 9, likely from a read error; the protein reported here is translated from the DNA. DNA of the CDR3: TGTGCTCTTGGGGAACCTATTCCTGCCCAGCGGGATGAAGGTCCCACCGATAAACTCATCTTT. It encodes CALGEPIPAQRDEGPTDKLIF. The genes are TRDV1 and TRDJ1; D possibly uses TRDD2 or TRDD3 (5 bases each). TCRdb gives no J gene; it was assigned here by matching the DNA to germline. Per germline, CDR1 TSWWSYY and CDR2 QGS. V lost 1 base and J 1 base, leaving 28 bases between the germline ends. The CDR3 contains 21 residues.

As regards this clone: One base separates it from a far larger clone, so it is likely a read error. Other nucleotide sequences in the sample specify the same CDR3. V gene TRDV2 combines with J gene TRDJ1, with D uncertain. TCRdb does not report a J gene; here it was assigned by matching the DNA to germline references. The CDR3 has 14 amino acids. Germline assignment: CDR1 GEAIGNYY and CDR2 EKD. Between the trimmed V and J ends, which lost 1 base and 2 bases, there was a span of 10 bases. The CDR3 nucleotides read TGTGCCTGTGACACTGTTTCAGGGACCGATAAACTCATCTTT. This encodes CACDTVSGTDKLIF.

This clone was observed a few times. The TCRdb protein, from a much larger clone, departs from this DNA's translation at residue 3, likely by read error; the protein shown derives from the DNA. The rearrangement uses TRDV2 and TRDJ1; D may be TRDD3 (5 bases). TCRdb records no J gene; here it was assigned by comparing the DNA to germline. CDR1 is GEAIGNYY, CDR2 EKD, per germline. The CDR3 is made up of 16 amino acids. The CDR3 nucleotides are TGTGCCCGTGACACCGTCGGGGGTTCCCTGCCCGATAAACTCATCTTT. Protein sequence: CARDTVGGSLPDKLIF.

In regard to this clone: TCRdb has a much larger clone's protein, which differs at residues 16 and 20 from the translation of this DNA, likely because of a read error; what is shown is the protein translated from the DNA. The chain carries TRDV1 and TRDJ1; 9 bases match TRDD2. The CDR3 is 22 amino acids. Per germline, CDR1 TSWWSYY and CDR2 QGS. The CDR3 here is CALGELHTTRLPTFSVTDKPIF. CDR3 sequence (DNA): TGTGCTCTTGGGGAACTGCATACCACCCGCCTTCCTACTTTCAGTGTTACCGATAAACCCATCTTT.

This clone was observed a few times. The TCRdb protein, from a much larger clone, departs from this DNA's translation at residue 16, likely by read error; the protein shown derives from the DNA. CDR3 nucleotide sequence: TGTGCCTGTGACACTTTACTGGGGGATCCCACCCCCGGCTCCTGGGGCACCCGACAGATGTTTTTC. Translating gives CACDTLLGDPTPGSWGTRQMFF. The rearrangement joins TRDV2 to TRDJ3; 10 nucleotides agree with TRDD3. TCRdb carries no J gene annotation; the J gene was assigned here by matching the DNA with germline. The germline V gene encodes CDR1 GEAIGNYY and CDR2 EKD. This CDR3 has 22 residues.

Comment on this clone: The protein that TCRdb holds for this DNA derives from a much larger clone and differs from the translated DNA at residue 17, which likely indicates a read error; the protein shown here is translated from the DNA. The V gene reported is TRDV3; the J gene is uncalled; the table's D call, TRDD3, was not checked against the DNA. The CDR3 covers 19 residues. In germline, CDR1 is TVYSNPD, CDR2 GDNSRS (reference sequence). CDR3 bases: TGTGCCTTTCGCGGGGGTACTGGGGGATACCGATGGTACACCGATAAACCCATCTTT. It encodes CAFRGGTGGYRWYTDKPIF.

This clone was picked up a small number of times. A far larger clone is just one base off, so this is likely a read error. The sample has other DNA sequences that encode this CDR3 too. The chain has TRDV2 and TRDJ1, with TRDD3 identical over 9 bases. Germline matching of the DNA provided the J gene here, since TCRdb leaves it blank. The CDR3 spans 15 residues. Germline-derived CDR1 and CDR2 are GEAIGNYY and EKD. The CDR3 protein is CACDKYWGRHDKLIF. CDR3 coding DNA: TGCGCCTGTGACAAATACTGGGGGAGACACGATAAACTCATCTTT.

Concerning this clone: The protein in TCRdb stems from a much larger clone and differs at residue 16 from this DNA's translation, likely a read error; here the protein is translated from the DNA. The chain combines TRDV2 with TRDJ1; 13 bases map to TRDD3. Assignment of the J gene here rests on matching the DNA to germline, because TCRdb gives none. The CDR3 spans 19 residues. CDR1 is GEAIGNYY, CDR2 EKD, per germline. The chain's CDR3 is CACSTSPKTGGYASDRLIF. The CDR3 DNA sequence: TGTGCCTGTTCTACTTCACCCAAAACTGGGGGATACGCTTCCGATAGACTCATCTTT.

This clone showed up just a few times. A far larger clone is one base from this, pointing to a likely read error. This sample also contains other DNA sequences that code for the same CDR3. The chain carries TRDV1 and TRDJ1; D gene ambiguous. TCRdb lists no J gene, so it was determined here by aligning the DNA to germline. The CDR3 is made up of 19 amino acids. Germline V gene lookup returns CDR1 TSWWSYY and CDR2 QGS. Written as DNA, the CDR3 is TGCGCTCTTGGTCGTCCCCTTGTCGGGACCAAACCTTACACCGATAAACTCATCTTT. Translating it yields CALGRPLVGTKPYTDKLIF.